The 10 T cell receptor beta chains given below trace back to one sample, sequenced in a study of shared clonotypes between healthy human individuals. Here immunoSEQ multiplex PCR was the method, and the copy in TCRdb shows in-frame clones only, minus some. The data show about 2.4 million clones, roughly 93% seen once. Sequencing input: naive CD4+ T cells from PBMCs. The subset is: CD45RA+ positively selected. These receptors came from a man younger than 30 in good health. Some clones in this sample may be carry-over from other donors' samples.

The chain combines TRBV6-6 with TRBJ1-3; no clear D gene. The V end was cut by 6 bases, the J end by 0 bases, with 12 bases between. Germline assignment: CDR1 MNHNY and CDR2 SVGAGI (reference sequence). The CDR3 covers 15 residues. This chain's CDR3 is CASSYLTSSGNTIYF. CDR3 coding DNA: TGTGCCAGCAGCTACCTCACGAGCTCTGGAAACACCATATATTTT.

The V and J genes are TRBV7-9 and TRBJ1-1; D gene ambiguous. The germline V gene encodes CDR1 SEHNR and CDR2 FQNEAQ (reference sequence). The length of the CDR3 is 12 residues. Trimming took 2 bases from V and 8 from J, leaving 9 bases between them. The CDR3 DNA reads TGTGCCAGCAGCTTAACCCCGGGGGAAGCTTTCTTT. This translates into CASSLTPGEAFF.

J is TRBJ2-3 and V is TRBV4-1; D may be TRBD2 (7 bases). The length of the CDR3 is 16 residues. V shed 5 bases and J shed 5 bases, with 20 bases lying between them. CDR1 and CDR2 (germline): MGHRA, YSYEKL. The CDR3 loop is CASSTLGQGREDTQYF. The CDR3 DNA reads as TGCGCCAGCAGCACTCTGGGGCAGGGGAGGGAAGATACGCAGTATTTT.

This clone was detected once. J is TRBJ1-2 and V is TRBV6-5; D not resolved. CDR1 is MNHEY and CDR2 is SVGAGI in the germline V gene. Trimming left V 3 bases short and J 4 bases short, with 15 bases between. The CDR3 runs 15 residues. CDR3 residues: CASSYGIMGSYGYTF. The CDR3 nucleotides are TGTGCCAGCAGTTATGGGATTATGGGCAGCTATGGCTACACCTTC.

This clone was seen a few times. The chain joins TRBV7-9 to TRBJ1-1; D ambiguous. Germline V gives CDR1 SEHNR, CDR2 FQNEAQ (reference sequence). The CDR3 loop spans 13 amino acids. V lost 2 bases and J 4 bases, leaving 8 bases between the germline ends. CDR3 protein: CASSLSRVTEAFF. The CDR3 nucleotides are TGTGCCAGCAGCTTAAGTCGAGTCACTGAAGCTTTCTTT. The variable domain in full, completed from reference TRBV7-9 and TRBJ1-1, reads DTGVSQNPRHKITKRGQNVTFRCDPISEHNRLYWYRQTLGQGPEFLTYFQNEAQLEKSRLLSDRFSAERPKGSFSTLEIQRTEQGDSAMYLCASSLSRVTEAFFGQGTRLTVV.

In nucleotides, the CDR3 is TGTGCCAGCAGCCATTTTGGACAGCCAAGGGATACGCAGTATTTT. It codes for CASSHFGQPRDTQYF. This rearrangement joins TRBV7-3 to TRBJ2-3, with TRBD1 as a possible D gene (6 bases). The V gene lost 5 bases and the J gene lost 6 bases, with 18 bases spanning the gap. Germline CDR1 is SGHTA and CDR2 is FQGTGA. This CDR3 has 15 amino acids.

The chain joins TRBV6-1 to TRBJ1-2; 10 bases are shared with TRBD1. Germline V gene lookup returns CDR1 MNHNS and CDR2 SASEGT. V was clipped by 2 bases and J by 6 bases; unmatched bases: 3. The CDR3 has 14 amino acids. CDR3 residues: CASSEPGQGNGYTF. The CDR3 nucleotides are TGTGCCAGCAGTGAACCGGGACAGGGGAATGGCTACACCTTC.

The rearrangement joins TRBV10-3 to TRBJ2-3; D not resolved. V lost 6 bases, J lost 2 bases, and 12 bases lay in between. The CDR3 is made up of 14 amino acids. The germline V gene has CDR1 ENHRY and CDR2 SYGVKD. The CDR3 here is CAIRLGASTDTQYF. The CDR3 bases are TGTGCCATCAGACTGGGCGCTTCCACAGATACGCAGTATTTT.

This chain links TRBV27 with TRBJ1-2, with TRBD1 identical over 7 bases. V lost 6 bases and J lost 3; bases outside the gene matches: 1. Per the germline V gene, CDR1 is MNHEY and CDR2 is SMNVEV (reference sequence). CDR3 size: 12 residues. The CDR3 loop is CASSRGDYGYTF. The DNA of the CDR3 is TGTGCCAGCAGCAGGGGGGACTATGGCTACACCTTC.

The chain is built from TRBV14 and TRBJ2-7; no clear D. V dropped 1 base and J dropped 3 bases, with 4 bases sitting between them. CDR1 SGHDN and CDR2 FVKESK come from the germline V gene. The CDR3 sequence is 12 residues long. This chain's CDR3 is CASSQGLYEQYF. CDR3 DNA sequence: TGTGCCAGCAGCCAAGGCCTCTACGAGCAGTACTTC.